The T cell receptor (beta chain) described here comes from a study of CD8 T cells in ankylosing spondylitis. Study-level findings and limits: Apparently characteristic of ankylosing spondylitis blood was a TCR beta motif (about 8 highly homologous variants). Disease-linked clones displayed a CD8+ phenotype and appeared relatively rarely in peripheral blood.

This clonotype was observed a handful of times. The antigen remains unidentified. Using quantitative 5'-RACE with molecular barcodes, the authors made TCR beta libraries. TCRdb re-analysed the 5' RACE reads in MiXCR, keeping a single row per CDR3 protein. The sample includes over 700,000 distinct CDR3 sequences, 15% to 20% of them seen just once. Germline lookup yields CDR1 SNHLY and CDR2 FYNNEI. V was pared by 3 bases and J by 4 bases, with 13 bases between. The CDR3 totals 15 residues. The V and J genes are TRBV2 and TRBJ2-1; the D is unclear. This TCR was sampled from a male donor with ankylosing spondylitis. The sequencing input was blood, either unsorted or a sorted T cell fraction (not recorded which). CDR3 amino acids: CASSEVPLGYNEQFF. The CDR3 DNA follows: TGTGCCAGCAGTGAGGTACCTTTAGGATACAATGAGCAGTTCTTC.